These 20 T cell receptor beta chains came from one sample sequenced in a study of T-cell memory formation after mild COVID-19. TCRdb used MiXCR to reprocess the 5' RACE reads, holding one entry per CDR3 protein. This table holds roughly 380,000 distinct CDR3 sequences, around 27% found once. Sequencing was performed on PBMCs or a T cell subset sorted from them (not recorded which). The receptors derive from an adult woman who had mild COVID-19 (a few samples of this study predate the infection). Cell type and time point are not known.

This sequence joins TRBV29-1 and TRBJ2-7; D is possibly TRBD1 or TRBD2 (6 bases each). V was cut by 6 bases and J by 0 bases, with 9 bases left in between. This CDR3 region has 12 residues. Germline CDR1 SQVTM, CDR2 ANQGSEA. CDR3 loop: CSVGGLSYEQYF. CDR3 in DNA: TGCAGCGTGGGGGGCCTCTCCTACGAGCAGTACTTC.

This clonotype was observed a few times. V is TRBV5-1 and J is TRBJ2-3, with TRBD2 matching 15 bases. This CDR3 is 17 amino acids long. Germline CDR1 reads SGHRS; CDR2 reads YFSETQ. Trimming took 5 bases from V and 3 from J; bases not matched to a gene: 7. In DNA, the CDR3 is TGCGCCAGCAGTTCCGGACTAGCGGGGGGGCAGACAGATACGCAGTATTTT. It specifies CASSSGLAGGQTDTQYF.

This chain joins TRBV6-5 and TRBJ2-2; TRBD2 agrees at 13 bases. This CDR3 has 18 residues. The V gene end was trimmed by 6 bases and the J gene end by 5 bases; junction bases not matched to a gene: 12. Per the germline V gene, CDR1 is MNHEY and CDR2 is SVGAGI. This chain's CDR3 is CASRNGLAGVGTTGELFF. CDR3 sequence (DNA): TGTGCCAGCAGAAACGGACTAGCGGGAGTGGGGACGACCGGGGAGCTGTTTTTT.

This clonotype turned up a few times. The J gene is TRBJ2-3, the V gene TRBV29-1; D possibly uses TRBD1 or TRBD2 (5 bases each). CDR1 is SQVTM and CDR2 is ANQGSEA in the germline V gene. This CDR3 has 14 amino acids. Trimming took off 6 bases at V and 1 base at J, with 14 bases between the two ends. The DNA of the CDR3 is TGCAGCGTGGTAGTGGGGCGGGGCACAGATACGCAGTATTTT. Encoded protein: CSVVVGRGTDTQYF.

This clonotype was seen ten or more times. The chain is built from TRBV20-1 and TRBJ2-7; 8 bases line up with TRBD2. Germline trimming cut 1 base from V and 1 base from J; bases unmatched to any gene: 12. The CDR3 consists of 17 residues. Germline values: CDR1 DFQATT, CDR2 SNEGSKA (reference sequence). In DNA form, the CDR3 reads TGCAGTGCTAGAGCTTCCCCCGGGGGGGGGCGATCCTACGAGCAGTACTTC. Protein product: CSARASPGGGRSYEQYF.

V gene TRBV9 combines with J gene TRBJ1-2, with D perhaps matching TRBD1 (6 bases). V dropped 4 bases and J dropped 4 bases, with 20 bases sitting between them. The CDR3 has 16 amino acids. Germline lookup yields CDR1 SGDLS and CDR2 YYNGEE. The DNA for the CDR3 is TGTGCCAGCAGCCTATCAACAGGGTTTGATGTCTATGGCTACACCTTC. Protein: CASSLSTGFDVYGYTF.

This sequence joins TRBV28 and TRBJ2-7, with D perhaps TRBD1 (6 bases). Deletions cut 8 bases from V and 3 bases from J, with 8 bases between. The V gene's germline CDR1 is MDHEN and CDR2 SYDVKM. This CDR3 is 11 amino acids long. The CDR3 DNA reads as TGTGCCAGCCAGGGGAACTACGAGCAGTACTTC. It translates to CASQGNYEQYF.

This clonotype was seen many times. The gene calls are TRBV5-1 and TRBJ2-3; 7 bases match TRBD1. After removal of 5 bases from V and 3 bases from J, the junction contained 6 bases not matched to a gene. CDR3 size: 14 residues. Germline CDR1 and CDR2: SGHRS and YFSETQ. CDR3 residues: CASRKQGSTDTQYF. CDR3 bases: TGCGCCAGCAGGAAACAGGGGAGTACAGATACGCAGTATTTT.

This clonotype was detected only a few times. The chain is built from TRBV14 and TRBJ2-2; D is uncertain. The germline V gene encodes CDR1 SGHDN and CDR2 FVKESK. V was cut by 1 base and J by 5 bases, with 5 bases left in between. CDR3 length: 13 amino acids. CDR3: CASSQVDTGELFF. CDR3 sequence (DNA): TGTGCCAGCAGCCAAGTGGATACCGGGGAGCTGTTTTTT.

This clonotype was seen at least ten times. This rearrangement joins TRBV7-2 to TRBJ2-7; TRBD2 agrees at 9 bases. The V gene end was trimmed by 2 bases and the J gene end by 2 bases; junction bases not matched to a gene: 7. The germline V gene has CDR1 SGHTA and CDR2 FQGNSA. This CDR3 comprises 16 residues. CDR3 DNA: TGTGCCAGCAGCTTAAGAGCTAGCGGGGTCGCCTACGAGCAGTACTTC. It yields the protein CASSLRASGVAYEQYF. The full variable domain, rest sourced from reference TRBV7-2 and TRBJ2-7, is GAGVSQSPSNKVTEKGKDVELRCDPISGHTALYWYRQSLGQGLEFLIYFQGNSAPDKSGLPSDRFSAERTGGSVSTLTIQRTQQEDSAVYLCASSLRASGVAYEQYFGPGTRLTVT.

For the CDR3, the DNA is TGCGCCAGCAGCTCCAGGCGTTCCTCGGTTTCAGATACGCAGTATTTT. Its protein product is CASSSRRSSVSDTQYF. The chain employs TRBV5-1 and TRBJ2-3; D not certain. The CDR3 is 16 residues long. V dropped 3 bases and J dropped 4 bases, with 18 bases sitting between them. Germline CDR1 SGHRS, CDR2 YFSETQ.

This clonotype has a handful of counts. The chain recombines TRBV4-3 with TRBJ2-5; 7 nucleotides align to TRBD1. The V gene end was trimmed by 1 base and the J gene end by 9 bases; junction bases not matched to a gene: 11. Germline loops: CDR1 LGHNA, CDR2 YSLEER. The CDR3 is 15 residues long. CDR3 residues: CASSQAGTPTGAQYF. Here the CDR3 DNA reads TGCGCCAGCAGCCAAGCCGGGACACCAACAGGGGCCCAGTACTTC.

In this sample, this clonotype turned up a few times. The rearrangement links TRBV5-1 to TRBJ1-3; D ambiguous. The V end was cut by 1 base, the J end by 0 bases, with 5 bases between. The length of the CDR3 is 14 residues. In germline, CDR1 is SGHRS, CDR2 YFSETQ. The CDR3 DNA sequence: TGCGCCAGCAGCTTGCTCAACTCTGGAAACACCATATATTTT. Its translation: CASSLLNSGNTIYF.

The V call is TRBV5-1, the J call TRBJ2-5; weak D call: TRBD1 (5 bases). CDR1 SGHRS and CDR2 YFSETQ come from the germline V gene. V dropped 3 bases and J dropped 2 bases, with 14 bases sitting between them. The CDR3 consists of 15 residues. CDR3 bases: TGCGCCAGCAGCTCCGGGCCCCGACAGCAAGAGACCCAGTACTTC. It codes for CASSSGPRQQETQYF.

This clonotype was counted between two and nine times. The chain links TRBV7-2 to TRBJ2-7; TRBD2 matches at 11 bases. The CDR3 totals 14 residues. Trimming cost V 7 bases and J 1 base; bases outside gene matches: 3. CDR1 SGHTA and CDR2 FQGNSA come from the germline V gene. The CDR3 DNA is TGTGCCAGCACGCTAGCGGGAGGATCCTACGAGCAGTACTTC. Residues: CASTLAGGSYEQYF.

This clonotype was recorded at least ten times. V is TRBV12-3 or TRBV12-4 and J is TRBJ2-3; a weak D match, TRBD2 (6 bases). The CDR3 extends over 15 amino acids. The V end was cut by 4 bases, the J end by 4 bases, with 15 bases between. The CDR3, as DNA: TGTGCCAGCAGTTCCTACATGGGGGGTGCAGATACGCAGTATTTT. Its translation is CASSSYMGGADTQYF.

This clonotype was detected only a few times. This sequence joins TRBV25-1 and TRBJ1-1; 8 nucleotides align to TRBD1. Germline CDR1 is MGHDK and CDR2 is SYGVNS. Germline trimming cut 3 bases from V and 3 bases from J; bases unmatched to any gene: 3. The CDR3 spans 14 residues. The CDR3 region is CASSDQGAYTEAFF. In DNA, the CDR3 is TGTGCCAGCAGTGACCAGGGGGCCTACACTGAAGCTTTCTTT.

This sequence joins TRBV20-1 and TRBJ1-3; D may be TRBD1 (5 bases). V shed 2 bases and J shed 0 bases, with 11 bases lying between them. Germline V lookup: CDR1 DFQATT, CDR2 SNEGSKA (reference sequence). This CDR3 region has 15 residues. CDR3 nucleotide sequence: TGCAGTGCTAGACCGGGGACTTTCTCTGGAAACACCATATATTTT. As protein: CSARPGTFSGNTIYF.

The chain recombines TRBV6-6 with TRBJ1-6; TRBD1 might be the D (6 bases). Trimming took off 0 bases at V and 8 bases at J, with 11 bases between the two ends. CDR1 and CDR2 from the germline V gene are MNHNY and SVGAGI (reference sequence). This CDR3 is 15 amino acids long. In DNA form, the CDR3 reads TGTGCCAGCAGTTACTCGACGGCAGGGGATTCACCCCTCCACTTT. The encoded protein is CASSYSTAGDSPLHF.

In this sample, this clonotype turned up a few times. V usage is TRBV6-2 or TRBV6-3 and J usage is TRBJ2-1; 8 bases map to TRBD2. The germline V gene encodes CDR1 MNHEY and CDR2 SVGEGT. V lost 6 bases to trimming and J lost 5 bases; unmatched junction nucleotides: 9. The CDR3 extends over 15 amino acids. CDR3 in amino acids: CASRDLAGGNNEQFF. The CDR3 DNA reads as TGTGCCAGCAGAGACCTAGCGGGCGGAAACAATGAGCAGTTCTTC.